Described below is a single T cell receptor (beta chain) sequence and its context. Its specificity is unknown. The data were obtained in a study of T cell responses to AZD1222 COVID-19 vaccine. Notes on the study in general: Spike-specific TCR breadth and depth were elevated following two AZD1222 doses. Clonal diversity was possibly underestimated, and white British individuals and females predominated among donors.

The CDR3 contains 16 residues. Germline V gene data show CDR1 as LNHDA and CDR2 as SQIVND (reference sequence). V dropped 5 bases and J dropped 2; count of bases not matched to a gene: 8. Sequencing used immunoSEQ multiplex PCR; TCRdb keeps in-frame clones, though not all of them. Of around 99,000 clones in the sample, just over 90% were seen once. V and J are TRBV19 and TRBJ2-3; 9 bases fit TRBD2. The sequence was collected from an adult who received the AZD1222 COVID-19 vaccine. Sequences were derived from peripheral blood, sampled 28 days after the second AZD1222 dose. CDR3 in amino acids: CASSPPPSGTTDTQYF. In DNA, the CDR3 is TGTGCCAGTAGTCCTCCCCCTAGCGGGACCACAGATACGCAGTATTTT.